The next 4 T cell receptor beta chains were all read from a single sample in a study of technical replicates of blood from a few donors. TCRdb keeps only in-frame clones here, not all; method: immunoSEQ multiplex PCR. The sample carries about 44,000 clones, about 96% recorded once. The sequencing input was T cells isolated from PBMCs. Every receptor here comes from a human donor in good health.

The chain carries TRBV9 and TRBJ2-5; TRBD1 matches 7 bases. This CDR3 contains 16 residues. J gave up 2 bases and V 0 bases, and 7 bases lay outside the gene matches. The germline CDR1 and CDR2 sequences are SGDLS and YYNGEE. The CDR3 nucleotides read TGTGCCAGCAGCGTAGGGTCACAGGGGTATCAAGAGACCCAGTACTTC. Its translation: CASSVGSQGYQETQYF.

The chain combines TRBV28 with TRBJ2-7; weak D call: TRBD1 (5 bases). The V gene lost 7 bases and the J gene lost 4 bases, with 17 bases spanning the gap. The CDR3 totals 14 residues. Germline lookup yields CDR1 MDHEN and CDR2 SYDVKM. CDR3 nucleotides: TGTGCCAGCAAGAACCGTCAGGGTACTTACGAGCAGTACTTC. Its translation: CASKNRQGTYEQYF.

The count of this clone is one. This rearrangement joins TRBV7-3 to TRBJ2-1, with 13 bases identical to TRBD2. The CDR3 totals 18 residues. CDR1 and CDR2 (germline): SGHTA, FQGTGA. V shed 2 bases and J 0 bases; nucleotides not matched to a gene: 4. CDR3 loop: CASSLGTSGDGSYNEQFF. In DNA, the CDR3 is TGTGCCAGCAGCTTAGGGACTAGCGGGGATGGCTCCTACAATGAGCAGTTCTTC.

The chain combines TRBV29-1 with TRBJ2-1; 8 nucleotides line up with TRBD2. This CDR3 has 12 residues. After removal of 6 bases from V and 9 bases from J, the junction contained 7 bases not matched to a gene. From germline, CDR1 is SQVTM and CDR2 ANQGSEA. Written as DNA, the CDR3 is TGCAGCGTCGCACCGGGGGGGACTGAGCAGTTCTTC. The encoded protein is CSVAPGGTEQFF.